This T cell receptor (beta chain) was retrieved from a study of metastatic and nonmetastatic thyroid tumors. Turning to the study itself: Repertoires were compared across blood and tumor or nodule tissue from malignant and benign thyroid patients. Study-wide results and caveats: It was reportedly found that TCR beta diversity was significantly higher in malignant thyroid tumors than in benign nodules, a difference seen in both blood and tumor samples.

Patients had received no treatment of any kind before thyroid surgery. CDR1 and CDR2 (germline): SGHAT, FQDESV (reference sequence). V was clipped by 5 bases and J by 2 bases; unmatched bases: 1. This CDR3 region has 13 residues. At least ten counts were recorded for this clone. Its antigen is unknown. Source study methods: What underpinned the distant-metastasis classifier for papillary thyroid cancer was the set of CDR3 differences across clinicopathological groups. MiXCR reprocessed the PCR reads for TCRdb. TCRdb assigned the V and J calls; the authors' analysis was not used. This table has about 9,900 clones, approximately 11% appearing once.

Source material: tumor tissue. This clonotype originated in a female donor with papillary thyroid cancer or a benign thyroid nodule (not recorded which). Some clones in this sample may be carry-over from other donors' samples. This chain connects TRBV11-1 to TRBJ2-7; 9 bases map to TRBD1. The CDR3 is CASSRTGAYEQYF. The CDR3 DNA sequence: TGTGCCAGCAGCCGGACAGGGGCCTACGAGCAGTACTTC.